This is a list of T cell receptor beta chains from one sample in a study of cytomegalovirus exposure and HLA in healthy donors. Profiling relied on immunoSEQ multiplex PCR, and the TCRdb table lists in-frame clones only, not all of them. This table has 120,000 to 150,000 clones, over 60% appearing once. What was sequenced was PBMCs. These receptors were taken from a man in his forties in good health and CMV-seronegative. CDR3s include the opening cysteine and the closing phenylalanine or tryptophan. A D gene is named only where the DNA matches it firmly. For some rows the clone size is stated as once, few or many, or as a class when expanded; others skip it.

CDR3nt	CDR3aa	v_gene	j_gene	abundance	d_gene
TGTGCCAGCAGCTTAGAGGGACAGGTCTATGAAAAACTGTTTTTT	CASSLEGQVYEKLFF	TRBV7-8	TRBJ1-4	-	TRBD1
TGTGCCAGCAGCCAGGGACAGGTGGGGGACGAGCAGTACTTC	CASSQGQVGDEQYF	TRBV7-8	TRBJ2-7	-	TRBD1
TGTGCCAGCTCACCTACAGGGGGCCATAACTATGGCTACACCTTC	CASSPTGGHNYGYTF	TRBV18	TRBJ1-2	-	TRBD1
TGTGCCAGCAGCCAAGAAGGGACATTGGGCGGTGAAGCTTTCTTT	CASSQEGTLGGEAFF	TRBV4-2	TRBJ1-1	-	-
TGTGCCAGCTCACCAGAGGTCGGAGCGAATGAGCAGTTCTTC	CASSPEVGANEQFF	TRBV18	TRBJ2-1	-	-
TGCAGCGGCGCTGTCCTGACTAGCGGGAAGTACGAGCAGTACTTC	CSGAVLTSGKYEQYF	TRBV29-1	TRBJ2-7	few	TRBD2
TGCGCCAGCAGCTCGGGGGGGACAGGGATGGGCGAGCAGTACTTC	CASSSGGTGMGEQYF	TRBV5-1	TRBJ2-7	-	-
TGCGCCAGCAGCGCACGACAGGGGGCGCCCGAGCAGTACTTC	CASSARQGAPEQYF	TRBV23-1	TRBJ2-7	few	TRBD1
TGTGCCACCAGCGCGACAGAAGCTGGGGCCAACGTCCTGACTTTC	CATSATEAGANVLTF	TRBV15	TRBJ2-6	once	-
TGTGCCAGCAGCCAAGAGCTGGCGGGCAACACCGGGGAGCTGTTTTTT	CASSQELAGNTGELFF	TRBV14	TRBJ2-2	-	-
TGTGCCAGCAGCGCACTCATAGCGGGATTTAACACCGGGGAGCTGTTTTTT	CASSALIAGFNTGELFF	TRBV9	TRBJ2-2	-	TRBD2
TGTGCCAGCAGCTTACTGGGGCTGGGCACAGATACGCAGTATTTT	CASSLLGLGTDTQYF	TRBV7-2	TRBJ2-3	-	-
TGTGCCAGAAGCGGCGACAGGTACAATGAGCAGTTCTTC	CARSGDRYNEQFF	TRBV5-3	TRBJ2-1	-	-
TGTGCCAGCAGCTTCACGGAGACCTCCTACGAGCAGTACTTC	CASSFTETSYEQYF	TRBV7-9	TRBJ2-7	-	-